This T cell receptor beta chain came from a study of T cell changes during pregnancy in multiple sclerosis. Sequenced by immunoSEQ multiplex PCR; TCRdb stores in-frame clones only, minus some. In the table there are approximately 100,000 clones, more than 85% of which are singletons. This TCR derives from a female donor with multiple sclerosis, enrolled in a pregnancy study. This specimen consisted of peripheral blood, obtained in the second trimester of pregnancy.

This CDR3 reads CASSDREGLVNEQFF. CDR3 in DNA: TGTGCCAGCAGCGACCGGGAGGGCCTAGTCAATGAGCAGTTCTTC. V usage is TRBV7-8 and J usage is TRBJ2-1, with 8 bases that match TRBD2. The CDR3 contains 15 residues. Germline CDR1 and CDR2: SGHVS and FQNEAQ. V was clipped by 5 bases and J by 6 bases; unmatched bases: 9. Filled out from reference TRBV7-8 and TRBJ2-1, the complete variable domain reads GAGVSQSPRYKVAKRGQDVALRCDPISGHVSLFWYQQALGQGPEFLTYFQNEAQLDKSGLPSDRFFAERPEGSVSTLKIQRTQQEDSAVYLCASSDREGLVNEQFFGPGTRLTVL.